The rows below give T cell receptor beta chains drawn from one sample of a study of cytomegalovirus exposure and HLA in healthy donors. TCRdb keeps only in-frame clones here, not all; method: immunoSEQ multiplex PCR. The sample records 100,000 or so clones, roughly 82% being singletons. The sample taken for sequencing was PBMCs. These receptor sequences come from a young woman in good health and CMV-seronegative. Both conserved end residues are part of each CDR3. D genes are given only for firm matches. Size is omitted from some rows. Given values are once, few, many or a class for expanded clones.

>.|TRBD1|TRBV7-9|TRBJ2-2
CASSRQGGANTGELFF
TGTGCCAGCAGCAGACAGGGTGGCGCGAACACCGGGGAGCTGTTTTTT
>.|TRBD1|TRBV27|TRBJ2-7
CASSFGTGGTEQYF
TGTGCCAGCAGTTTCGGGACAGGGGGCACCGAGCAGTACTTC
>.|TRBD2|TRBV5-1|TRBJ2-1
CASSFRGTSGRGNEQFF
TGCGCCAGCAGCTTCCGAGGGACTAGCGGGAGGGGGAATGAGCAGTTCTTC
>.|TRBD2|TRBV27|TRBJ2-1
CASIMSIAAGEDNEQFF
TGTGCCAGCATCATGAGCATCGCAGCGGGAGAGGATAATGAGCAGTTCTTC
>once|.|TRBV28|TRBJ1-1
CASSWATEAFF
TGTGCCAGCAGTTGGGCCACTGAAGCTTTCTTT
>.|TRBD1|TRBV7-9|TRBJ2-7
CASSLTGGDYEQYF
TGTGCCAGCAGCCTGACAGGGGGAGACTACGAGCAGTACTTC
>.|.|TRBV9|TRBJ2-5
CASSVGGTGTDYQETQYF
TGTGCCAGCAGCGTGGGAGGCACCGGGACAGATTACCAAGAGACCCAGTACTTC
>.|.|TRBV5-8|TRBJ1-2
CASSPRDNYGYTF
TGTGCCAGCAGTCCCCGAGATAACTATGGCTACACCTTC
>few|TRBD1|TRBV29-1|TRBJ1-1
CSVPGQGLQAFF
TGCAGCGTGCCGGGACAGGGACTTCAAGCTTTCTTT
>.|TRBD1|TRBV9|TRBJ2-7
CASSVGAPGTGGPYEQYF
TGTGCCAGCAGCGTGGGGGCCCCCGGGACAGGGGGACCCTACGAGCAGTACTTC
>.|.|TRBV27|TRBJ1-1
CASSLTGYRVTEAFF
TGTGCCAGCAGTCTTACAGGGTATCGAGTCACTGAAGCTTTCTTT
>.|TRBD2|TRBV28|TRBJ2-7
CASSLIAGGISYEQYF
TGTGCCAGCAGTCTGATAGCGGGGGGGATCTCCTACGAGCAGTACTTC
>.|.|TRBV28|TRBJ1-2
CASSLAGDYGYTF
TGTGCCAGCAGTTTAGCGGGGGACTATGGCTACACCTTC
>.|.|TRBV5-4|TRBJ2-3
CASSQRPDTQYF
TGTGCCAGCAGCCAGCGTCCAGATACGCAGTATTTT
>.|TRBD2|TRBV7-9|TRBJ2-1
CASRGGAYNEQFF
TGTGCCAGCCGGGGGGGGGCGTACAATGAGCAGTTCTTC
>.|TRBD1|TRBV19|TRBJ1-1
CASSTQGSTEAFF
TGTGCCAGTAGTACACAGGGGAGCACTGAAGCTTTCTTT
>.|.|TRBV6-1|TRBJ2-5
CASSDSKGGGETQYF
TGTGCCAGCAGTGATTCTAAGGGAGGCGGAGAGACCCAGTACTTC
>.|.|TRBV11-2|TRBJ2-4
CASSLNRENWNIQYF
TGTGCCAGCAGCTTAAACAGGGAAAATTGGAACATTCAGTACTTC
>.|.|TRBV7-2|TRBJ1-1
CASSLGPRNTEAFF
TGTGCCAGCAGCTTAGGGCCCCGGAACACTGAAGCTTTCTTT
>once|TRBD1|TRBV19|TRBJ2-2
CASSLTGGASGELFF
TGTGCCAGTAGCCTAACAGGGGGCGCTTCCGGGGAGCTGTTTTTT
>.|TRBD2|TRBV27|TRBJ2-7
CASSHVTSGGFAYEQYF
TGTGCCAGCAGTCATGTGACTAGCGGGGGGTTCGCCTACGAGCAGTACTTC
>.|.|TRBV7-9|TRBJ2-7
CASSYSGNGEQYF
TGTGCCAGCAGCTATTCAGGGAATGGCGAGCAGTACTTC
>.|.|TRBV7-3|TRBJ1-1
CASSAGGAISEAFF
TGTGCCAGCAGCGCCGGGGGGGCGATCTCTGAAGCTTTCTTT
>.|.|TRBV7-9|TRBJ1-4
CASSKTGATNEKLFF
TGTGCCAGCAGTAAAACAGGTGCAACTAATGAAAAACTGTTTTTT
>.|.|TRBV29-1|TRBJ2-1
CSVDGNEQFF
TGCAGCGTTGACGGGAATGAGCAGTTCTTC
>.|.|TRBV4-1|TRBJ2-3
CASSHRLGDTQYF
TGCGCCAGCAGCCACCGACTAGGGGATACGCAGTATTTT
>.|TRBD1|TRBV28|TRBJ1-2
CASSFTGTDSPYGYTF
TGTGCCAGCAGTTTTACCGGGACAGACAGCCCCTATGGCTACACCTTC
>.|.|TRBV5-1|TRBJ1-4
CASSLFAATATNEKLFF
TGCGCCAGCAGCTTGTTCGCGGCGACTGCAACTAATGAAAAACTGTTTTTT
>.|TRBD2|TRBV10-3|TRBJ2-3
CAISESTGTSGRTDTQYF
TGTGCCATCAGTGAGTCAACAGGGACTAGCGGGCGCACAGATACGCAGTATTTT
>once|.|TRBV19|TRBJ2-4
CASSIGQSRIPLAKNIQYF
TGTGCCAGTAGTATAGGGCAGTCGAGGATCCCTCTAGCCAAAAACATTCAGTACTTC
>.|TRBD1|TRBV28|TRBJ1-1
CASATGDTEAFF
TGTGCCAGCGCCACAGGGGACACTGAAGCTTTCTTT
>.|.|TRBV5-1|TRBJ2-2
CASSLAWQGTTNTGELFF
TGCGCCAGCAGCTTGGCCTGGCAGGGAACCACGAACACCGGGGAGCTGTTTTTT
>.|TRBD1|TRBV7-8|TRBJ1-4
CASSLGTGTATNEKLFF
TGTGCCAGCAGCTTGGGGACAGGGACCGCAACTAATGAAAAACTGTTTTTT
>.|.|TRBV5-1|TRBJ2-1
CASSLVGGGNEQFF
TGCGCCAGCAGCTTGGTCGGGGGAGGAAATGAGCAGTTCTTC
>.|.|TRBV6-1|TRBJ2-7
CASTFAYEQYF
TGTGCCAGCACCTTCGCCTACGAGCAGTACTTC
>once|.|TRBV7-9|TRBJ2-7
CSSSSQEILYEQYF
TGTTCCAGCAGCTCCCAAGAGATCCTCTACGAGCAGTACTTC
>.|TRBD1|TRBV5-1|TRBJ1-5
CASSLAGTDNQPQHF
TGCGCCAGCAGCTTGGCCGGGACAGACAATCAGCCCCAGCATTTT
>.|.|TRBV4-1|TRBJ2-5
CASSQVGVGSGESRYF
.
>few|.|TRBV2|TRBJ1-1
CASSDLAGSNTEAFF
TGTGCCAGCAGTGACTTGGCAGGGTCAAACACTGAAGCTTTCTTT
>.|TRBD2|TRBV6-5|TRBJ2-3
CASCTSGEITDTQYF
TGTGCCAGCTGTACTAGCGGGGAGATCACAGATACGCAGTATTTT
>.|.|TRBV2|TRBJ1-2
CAIPQQGYGYTF
TGTGCCATCCCCCAGCAGGGGTATGGCTACACCTTC
>.|TRBD1|TRBV5-4|TRBJ1-1
CASSTGTANTEAFF
TGTGCCAGCAGCACCGGGACAGCTAACACTGAAGCTTTCTTT
>.|.|TRBV19|TRBJ2-4
CASRGRSLAKNIQYF
TGTGCTTCCCGCGGCCGTTCGCTAGCCAAAAACATTCAGTACTTC
>.|.|TRBV27|TRBJ1-2
CASSFRGWDGYTF
TGTGCCAGCAGTTTTCGGGGGTGGGATGGCTACACCTTC
>.|TRBD1|TRBV28|TRBJ1-5
CASSSGQGAYQPQHF
TGTGCCAGCAGTTCCGGACAGGGGGCCTATCAGCCCCAGCATTTT